This TCR beta chain was captured by sequencing in a study of CD8+CD57+ T cells in acquired aplastic anemia. Study context: Yields of DNA that came from sorted CD4+ and CD8+ cells averaged about 2.9 ug. Healthy-donor CD4+ cells averaged approximately 9.8 million reads.

Profiles of TCR beta VDJ and CDR3 were generated from a genomic DNA template. TCRdb analysed the reads with MiXCR anew, one entry per CDR3 protein. In the table there are 60,000 or so distinct CDR3 sequences, roughly 54% of which are singletons. The CDR3 totals 15 residues. Trimming pared 5 bases from V and 7 bases from J, leaving 15 bases between. From germline, CDR1 is MGHDK and CDR2 SYGVNS. This sequence originates from a human donor in good health, serving as a control. The sample was sorted CD4+, CD8+, or CD8+CD57+ T cells (not recorded which) from PBMCs. This sequence joins TRBV25-1 and TRBJ1-6; TRBD1 might be the D (5 bases). CDR3 protein: CASSYYLRENSPLHF. CDR3 bases: TGTGCCAGCAGTTACTACCTCAGGGAAAATTCACCCCTCCACTTT.